A single sample is the source of the 21 T cell receptor beta chains below, sequenced in a study of T cells in Graves' hyperthyroidism and ophthalmopathy (dated by TCRdb to the late 2010s). Library method: multiplex PCR. Sequenced on an Illumina HiSeq 2000. TCR beta CDR3 regions were amplified from RNA transcripts. The first round of RT-PCR for the TCR CDR3 was performed with the HTBI primer set and the Qiagen OneStep RT-PCR kit. In-frame beta chains were kept once TCRdb had trimmed the public reads at Q25 with fastp and called clones with MiXCR. Under each unique CDR3 protein, matching rows form one entry showing the most common genes and DNA. A total of 490,000 or so distinct CDR3 sequences appear in this sample, approximately 23% of them only once. The ten most abundant clones make up about 49% of the sample. The source material was blood. The receptors come from a woman between 65 and 79 years old with Graves' ophthalmopathy.

This clonotype has just a few counts. The chain joins TRBV7-2 to TRBJ2-3; TRBD2 aligns across 13 bases. Trimming at V came to 8 bases and at J to 3 bases, leaving 14 bases not matched to a gene. The V gene's germline CDR1 is SGHTA and CDR2 FQGNSA. The CDR3 is 18 amino acids. In DNA form, the CDR3 reads TGTGCCAGCTCACCCGGACTAGCGGGAGTCTGGAGGACAGATACGCAGTATTTT. This sequence encodes CASSPGLAGVWRTDTQYF.

The chain couples TRBV2 to TRBJ2-7; weak D call: TRBD2 (6 bases). Germline V lookup: CDR1 SNHLY, CDR2 FYNNEI. Trimming cost V 6 bases and J 0 bases, with 15 bases left between them. The CDR3 covers 15 residues. CDR3 DNA: TGTGCCAGCAGACGGGGACTGGCTTCCTCCTACGAGCAGTACTTC. Translation gives CASRRGLASSYEQYF.

The chain couples TRBV20-1 to TRBJ2-7; no clear D. V gave up 0 bases and J gave up 0 bases, with 9 bases separating them. This CDR3 is 14 amino acids long. Per germline, CDR1 DFQATT and CDR2 SNEGSKA (reference sequence). CDR3 residues: CSARDLHHSYEQYF. The DNA of the CDR3 is TGCAGTGCTAGAGATCTACACCACTCCTACGAGCAGTACTTC.

This clonotype turned up a few times. The rearrangement uses TRBV7-2 and TRBJ1-2; 11 bases agree with TRBD1. CDR1 and CDR2 (germline): SGHTA, FQGNSA. The length of the CDR3 is 16 residues. Germline trimming cut 3 bases from V and 7 bases from J; bases unmatched to any gene: 10. In DNA, the CDR3 is TGTGCCAGCAGCTTCCTGAAGTCCGGGACAGGGGGTGGCTACACCTTC. This translates into CASSFLKSGTGGGYTF. The full variable domain, rest sourced from reference TRBV7-2 and TRBJ1-2, is GAGVSQSPSNKVTEKGKDVELRCDPISGHTALYWYRQSLGQGLEFLIYFQGNSAPDKSGLPSDRFSAERTGGSVSTLTIQRTQQEDSAVYLCASSFLKSGTGGGYTFGSGTRLTVV.

The chain is built from TRBV5-1 and TRBJ2-1; 11 positions match TRBD2. The junction had 9 bases not matched to a gene; V was cut back by 5 bases and J by 8 bases. The germline CDR1 and CDR2 sequences are SGHRS and YFSETQ. The CDR3 is made up of 15 amino acids. The CDR3 is CASSLSGRGGDEQFF. As DNA, the CDR3 is TGCGCCAGCAGTCTTAGCGGGAGGGGGGGCGATGAGCAGTTCTTC.

This clonotype came up a few times. The chain recombines TRBV5-1 with TRBJ1-2, with D unresolved. There are 14 residues in the CDR3. V lost 4 bases and J 3 bases, leaving 13 bases between the germline ends. Per the germline V gene, CDR1 is SGHRS and CDR2 is YFSETQ. CDR3 sequence (DNA): TGCGCCAGCAGCCCGGGGATTCGGTACTATGGCTACACCTTC. This encodes CASSPGIRYYGYTF.

The table lists this clonotype with a few counts. The chain carries TRBV5-5 and TRBJ1-1; maybe TRBD1 (5 bases). V lost 2 bases to trimming and J lost 6 bases, with 11 bases between them. CDR1 and CDR2 from the germline V gene are SGHKS and YYEKEE (reference sequence). The CDR3 spans 13 residues. Written as DNA, the CDR3 is TGTGCCAGCAGCTTTCTAGGGGCCGCTGAAGCTTTCTTT. The encoded protein is CASSFLGAAEAFF.

This chain joins TRBV5-1 and TRBJ2-3; 7 bases match TRBD2. J gave up 0 bases and V 4 bases, and 5 bases lay outside the gene matches. Germline CDR1 and CDR2: SGHRS and YFSETQ. CDR3 length: 15 residues. Here the CDR3 reads CASSPTSASTDTQYF. DNA for the CDR3: TGCGCCAGCAGCCCAACTAGCGCTAGCACAGATACGCAGTATTTT.

This clonotype was observed a handful of times. The V and J genes are TRBV15 and TRBJ1-2, with a possible D match to TRBD1 (5 bases). CDR1 and CDR2 from the germline V gene are LNHNV and YYDKDF (reference sequence). The CDR3 consists of 18 residues. V lost 0 bases to trimming and J lost 4 bases, with 21 bases between them. The CDR3 sequence: CATSRDSGTTSGTYGYTF. Here the CDR3 DNA reads TGTGCCACCAGCAGAGATTCTGGCACCACGTCCGGGACCTATGGCTACACCTTC.

This clonotype came up many times. The chain carries TRBV6-8 and TRBJ1-1; 9 bases fit TRBD1. J lost 3 bases, V lost 0 bases, and 5 bases had no gene match. The CDR3 loop spans 16 amino acids. Germline CDR1 is MNHGY and CDR2 is SAAAGT. For the CDR3, the DNA is TGTGCCAGCAGTTACTCGGGACAGGGTGTGGACACTGAAGCTTTCTTT. As protein: CASSYSGQGVDTEAFF.

This chain links TRBV9 with TRBJ1-1, with D unclear. The CDR3 runs 13 residues. Germline V CDR1 and CDR2: SGDLS, YYNGEE. Deletions cut 2 bases from V and 5 bases from J, with 10 bases between. CDR3 DNA sequence: TGTGCCAGCAGCGTGGGGTATTGGACTGAAGCTTTCTTT. Translation gives CASSVGYWTEAFF.

The chain has TRBV20-1 and TRBJ1-4; a possible D gene is TRBD1 (5 bases). Trimming stripped 3 bases from V and 4 bases from J, with 9 bases between. The germline V gene encodes CDR1 DFQATT and CDR2 SNEGSKA (reference sequence). CDR3 length: 13 amino acids. The CDR3 DNA reads TGCAGTGCTAGTACAGGTTTTAATGAAAAACTGTTTTTT. It encodes CSASTGFNEKLFF.

This clonotype has just a few counts. The chain links TRBV5-1 to TRBJ2-1, with D unclear. Germline loops: CDR1 SGHRS, CDR2 YFSETQ. The CDR3 sequence is 16 residues long. The ends were cut back, 5 bases at V and 1 base at J, with 16 bases in the middle. The CDR3 DNA reads as TGCGCCAGCAGTTCCGGAACCCGACGGTCCTACAATGAGCAGTTCTTC. Its translation: CASSSGTRRSYNEQFF.

This clonotype was seen at least ten times. The chain couples TRBV11-1 to TRBJ2-3; 9 bases match TRBD1. The CDR3 runs to 15 residues. The junction had 7 bases not matched to a gene; V was cut back by 5 bases and J by 4 bases. Germline CDR1 and CDR2: SGHAT and FQDESV (reference sequence). CDR3 DNA sequence: TGTGCCAGCAGCCTGGGACAGGGAGCATCAGATACGCAGTATTTT. Its translation: CASSLGQGASDTQYF. The full variable domain, with the rest looked up from reference TRBV11-1 and TRBJ2-3, is EAEVAQSPRYKITEKSQAVAFWCDPISGHATLYWYRQILGQGPELLVQFQDESVVDDSQLPKDRFSAERLKGVDSTLKIQPAELGDSAMYLCASSLGQGASDTQYFGPGTRLTVL.

The table lists this clonotype with a few counts. The rearrangement joins TRBV12-3 or TRBV12-4 to TRBJ1-3; 9 nucleotides agree with TRBD1. The CDR3 totals 15 residues. Unmatched junction bases numbered 5, after V lost 6 bases and J lost 2 bases. The CDR3 here is CASRQGAPAGNTIYF. DNA for the CDR3: TGTGCCAGCAGACAGGGGGCGCCGGCTGGAAACACCATATATTTT.

This clonotype was detected ten times or more. One junction end disagrees with the germline gene, perhaps due to a read error. V usage is TRBV12-3 or TRBV12-4 and J usage is TRBJ2-2; 9 bases fit TRBD2. CDR3 length: 14 residues. The CDR3 spells CASRLGGRVAELFF. DNA for the CDR3: TGTGCCAGCAGGTTAGGCGGGAGGGTAGCCGAGCTGTTTTTT.

A few counts support this clonotype. The chain recombines TRBV30 with TRBJ2-3; 8 bases align to TRBD2. CDR3 length equals 13 residues. CDR1 is GTSNPN and CDR2 is SVGIG in the germline V gene (reference sequence). The V and J ends lost 2 bases and 6 bases, in that order; junction bases with no gene match: 4. CDR3 amino acids: CAWSMGLGDTQYF. CDR3 sequence (DNA): TGTGCCTGGAGTATGGGACTAGGGGATACGCAGTATTTT.

This clonotype has ten or more counts. The CDR3 protein is CAWSSGLVNTEAFF. CDR3 nucleotides: TGTGCCTGGAGTTCCGGACTAGTCAACACTGAAGCTTTCTTT. This rearrangement joins TRBV30 to TRBJ1-1; D call uncertain. Trimming left V 2 bases short and J 2 bases short, with 12 bases between. Germline CDR1 reads GTSNPN; CDR2 reads SVGIG (reference sequence). The CDR3 has 14 residues. Full variable domain (rest looked up from reference TRBV30 and TRBJ1-1): SQTIHQWPATLVQPVGSPLSLECTVEGTSNPNLYWYRQAAGRGLQLLFYSVGIGQISSEVPQNLSASRPQDRQFILSSKKLLLSDSGFYLCAWSSGLVNTEAFFGQGTRLTVV.

This rearrangement joins TRBV3-1 to TRBJ2-4, with 11 bases matching TRBD2. This CDR3 region has 17 residues. V was clipped by 4 bases and J by 3 bases; unmatched bases: 8. The germline V gene has CDR1 LGHDT and CDR2 YNNKEL (reference sequence). In nucleotides, the CDR3 is TGTGCCAGCAGCCCCCGGTTAGCGGGAGGGTACAAAAACATTCAGTACTTC. Amino acids: CASSPRLAGGYKNIQYF. The full variable domain, completed using reference TRBV3-1 and TRBJ2-4, is DTAVSQTPKYLVTQMGNDKSIKCEQNLGHDTMYWYKQDSKKFLKIMFSYNNKELIINETVPNRFSPKSPDKAHLNLHINSLELGDSAVYFCASSPRLAGGYKNIQYFGAGTRLSVL.

This clonotype came up many times. The V call is TRBV7-2, the J call TRBJ1-1; no clear D gene. Germline V gene data show CDR1 as SGHTA and CDR2 as FQGNSA. This CDR3 is built from 12 residues. V lost 5 bases and J lost 8, with 12 bases in between. DNA of the CDR3: TGTGCCAGCAGCCCACACATGGGAGAAGCTTTCTTT. It encodes CASSPHMGEAFF. Filled out from reference TRBV7-2 and TRBJ1-1, the complete variable domain reads GAGVSQSPSNKVTEKGKDVELRCDPISGHTALYWYRQSLGQGLEFLIYFQGNSAPDKSGLPSDRFSAERTGGSVSTLTIQRTQQEDSAVYLCASSPHMGEAFFGQGTRLTVV.

This clonotype was counted between two and nine times. V gene TRBV6-1 combines with J gene TRBJ2-1; 11 bases match TRBD2. The CDR3 is made up of 16 amino acids. V trimming: 2 bases; J trimming: 7 bases; junction bases outside the gene matches: 7. The germline V gene has CDR1 MNHNS and CDR2 SASEGT. The CDR3 sequence: CASSEPPGLAVNEQFF. The CDR3 coding sequence is TGTGCCAGCAGTGAACCACCGGGACTAGCGGTAAATGAGCAGTTCTTC.